One and the same sample provided the 10 T cell receptor beta chains below, sequenced in a study of T cell changes during pregnancy in multiple sclerosis (dated by TCRdb to the late 2010s). Receptors were amplified or captured by the immunoSEQ multiplex PCR assay. TCRdb mirrors the immuneACCESS table, restricted to in-frame sequences. Some clones are absent from its copies; in checked studies, under half trace to an unresolved V gene, and the reason for the others is unknown. The sample data list under 110,000 clones, and about 89% of these were observed just once. Clones ranked in the top ten supply 1.6% of the sample. The specimen was peripheral blood, collected before pregnancy. These receptors were collected from a female donor with multiple sclerosis, enrolled in a pregnancy study.

The rearrangement links TRBV4-1 to TRBJ2-2, with TRBD2 matching 9 bases. Trimming cost V 4 bases and J 4 bases; bases outside gene matches: 7. CDR3 size: 16 residues. Germline lookup yields CDR1 MGHRA and CDR2 YSYEKL. The CDR3 loop is CASSLLSGRGTGELFF. The DNA for the CDR3 is TGCGCCAGCAGCCTTCTTAGCGGGAGAGGCACCGGGGAGCTGTTTTTT.

V is TRBV7-6 and J is TRBJ2-7, with TRBD1 as a possible D gene (6 bases). V lost 1 base to trimming and J lost 6 bases, with 16 bases between them. Looked up from germline, CDR1 is SGHVS and CDR2 is FNYEAQ. The CDR3 extends over 15 amino acids. CDR3 residues: CASSLVRPGESEQYF. DNA of the CDR3: TGTGCCAGCAGCTTAGTACGGCCAGGGGAGAGCGAGCAGTACTTC. The entire variable domain, with the rest obtained from reference TRBV7-6 and TRBJ2-7, is as follows: GAGVSQSPRYKVTKRGQDVALRCDPISGHVSLYWYRQALGQGPEFLTYFNYEAQQDKSGLPNDRFSAERPEGSISTLTIQRTEQRDSAMYRCASSLVRPGESEQYFGPGTRLTVT.

The genes are TRBV19 and TRBJ1-2; D is possibly TRBD1 (5 bases). V lost 3 bases and J lost 4, with 9 bases in between. The germline V gene encodes CDR1 LNHDA and CDR2 SQIVND (reference sequence). This CDR3 spans 13 amino acids. CDR3 sequence: CASSIADSYGYTF. In nucleotides, the CDR3 is TGTGCCAGTAGTATTGCTGACAGCTATGGCTACACCTTC.

V gene TRBV4-1 combines with J gene TRBJ1-1; weak D call: TRBD1 (5 bases). V gave up 4 bases and J gave up 0 bases, with 15 bases separating them. The CDR3 extends over 16 amino acids. Germline V gives CDR1 MGHRA, CDR2 YSYEKL. CDR3 bases: TGCGCCAGCAGCCCCCTTGGGGCACCTCTGAACACTGAAGCTTTCTTT. Its protein is CASSPLGAPLNTEAFF.

This sequence joins TRBV14 and TRBJ2-1; maybe TRBD2 (5 bases). Germline V lookup: CDR1 SGHDN, CDR2 FVKESK. The length of the CDR3 is 14 residues. V was pared by 2 bases and J by 2 bases, with 7 bases between. CDR3 in amino acids: CASSQPGTYNEQFF. The CDR3 nucleotides are TGTGCCAGCAGCCAACCCGGGACCTACAATGAGCAGTTCTTC.

This chain connects TRBV15 to TRBJ2-5, with D tentatively TRBD1 (5 bases). CDR1 LNHNV and CDR2 YYDKDF come from the germline V gene (reference sequence). The CDR3 covers 13 residues. V lost 6 bases to trimming and J lost 5 bases, with 13 bases between them. This CDR3 is CATSELGVETQYF. CDR3 DNA sequence: TGTGCCACCAGTGAGCTAGGGGTGGAGACCCAGTACTTC.

V and J are TRBV30 and TRBJ2-5; 9 bases line up with TRBD1. Germline V CDR1 and CDR2: GTSNPN, SVGIG (reference sequence). Losses at the gene ends were 5 bases for V and 4 bases for J; bases not matched to a gene: 5. The CDR3 loop spans 13 amino acids. The CDR3 loop reads CAWATGGLETQYF. CDR3 in DNA: TGTGCCTGGGCAACAGGGGGCCTAGAGACCCAGTACTTC. Full variable domain (outside the CDR3, taken from reference TRBV30 and TRBJ2-5): SQTIHQWPATLVQPVGSPLSLECTVEGTSNPNLYWYRQAAGRGLQLLFYSVGIGQISSEVPQNLSASRPQDRQFILSSKKLLLSDSGFYLCAWATGGLETQYFGPGTRLLVL.

The V gene is TRBV27, the J gene TRBJ2-7; D is possibly TRBD2 (5 bases). CDR1 is MNHEY, CDR2 SMNVEV, per germline (reference sequence). The V gene lost 5 bases and the J gene lost 3 bases, with 23 bases spanning the gap. The CDR3 consists of 17 residues. CDR3 sequence reads: CASSPPAVVAGIYEQYF. CDR3 DNA sequence: TGTGCCAGCAGTCCGCCCGCGGTCGTCGCCGGGATCTACGAGCAGTACTTC.

This rearrangement joins TRBV7-9 to TRBJ2-7, with TRBD2 identical over 10 bases. V lost 3 bases and J lost 4; bases outside the gene matches: 6. Germline CDR1 SEHNR, CDR2 FQNEAQ (reference sequence). CDR3 length: 15 residues. This chain's CDR3 is CASSFQAGGLYEQYF. In nucleotides, the CDR3 is TGTGCCAGCAGCTTCCAAGCGGGGGGGCTATACGAGCAGTACTTC.

CDR3 sequence (DNA): TGTGCCAGCAGCCTTACGCGGGGATCGGGATACAATGAGCAGTTCTTC. This translates into CASSLTRGSGYNEQFF. V and J are TRBV11-2 and TRBJ2-1; the D gene is possibly TRBD2 (6 bases). Trimming left V 5 bases short and J 4 bases short, with 18 bases between. Per germline, CDR1 SGHAT and CDR2 FQNNGV. The CDR3 runs 16 residues. Supplemented by reference TRBV11-2 and TRBJ2-1, the full variable domain reads EAGVAQSPRYKIIEKRQSVAFWCNPISGHATLYWYQQILGQGPKLLIQFQNNGVVDDSQLPKDRFSAERLKGVDSTLKIQPAKLEDSAVYLCASSLTRGSGYNEQFFGPGTRLTVL.